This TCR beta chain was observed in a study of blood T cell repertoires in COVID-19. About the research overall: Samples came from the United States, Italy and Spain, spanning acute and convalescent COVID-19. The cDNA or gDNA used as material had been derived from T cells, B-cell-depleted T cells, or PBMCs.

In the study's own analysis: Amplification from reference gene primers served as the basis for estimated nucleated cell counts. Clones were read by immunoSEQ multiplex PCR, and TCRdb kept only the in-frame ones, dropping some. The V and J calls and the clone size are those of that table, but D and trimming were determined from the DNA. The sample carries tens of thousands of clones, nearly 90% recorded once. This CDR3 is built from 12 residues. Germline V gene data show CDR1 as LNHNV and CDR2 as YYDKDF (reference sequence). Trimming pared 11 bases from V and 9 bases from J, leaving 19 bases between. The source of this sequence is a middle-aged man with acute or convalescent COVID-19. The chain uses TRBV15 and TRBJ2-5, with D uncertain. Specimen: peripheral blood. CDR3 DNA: TGTGCCTCTCGACTGTACTCGAAGGCCCAGTACTTC. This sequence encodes CASRLYSKAQYF.